These T cell receptor beta chains were read from a single sample in a study of blood T cell repertoires in COVID-19. The table came from immunoSEQ multiplex PCR; TCRdb's copy has only in-frame clones and leaves some out. The sample includes about 350,000 clones, more than 85% of them seen just once. Sequenced sample: PBMCs or T cells enriched from blood (not recorded which). The receptors stem from a woman aged 25 to 39 who had recovered from COVID-19. The conserved cysteine and the conserved F or W are not part of the CDR3 here.

v_gene	j_gene	CDR3aa
TRBV4-2	TRBJ2-1	ASSQDSELAGGHNEQF
TRBV28	TRBJ1-1	ASTSRTVVAF
TRBV3-1/TRBV3-2	TRBJ2-5	ASSQDGAGGLRETQY
TRBV7-9	TRBJ2-1	ASSLRLAGGYNEQF
TRBV7-8	TRBJ2-2	ASSFQSLAGTGELF
TRBV10-1	TRBJ1-2	ASSAGQGDYGYT
TRBV12-5	TRBJ2-5	ASGLAGGAEWETQY
TRBV24-1	TRBJ2-5	ATSDPQDRGRETQY
TRBV10-3	TRBJ2-3	AISEGSGGGDTQY
TRBV28	TRBJ2-7	ASSLVQGTLSYEQY
TRBV25-1	TRBJ1-2	ASSEPGTGVYGYT
TRBV6-5	TRBJ1-1	ASSFDRGLTEAF
TRBV21-1	TRBJ2-3	ASTLEVSGTRFTDTQY
TRBV6-5	TRBJ2-3	ASSRRGLFTDTQY
TRBV10-3	TRBJ1-2	AIRDRMEIGYT
TRBV19	TRBJ2-1	ASSADRGSYNEQF
TRBV28	TRBJ1-6	ASSFDRRSPLH
TRBV6-5	TRBJ1-2	ASSPQVPPGYT
TRBV19	TRBJ1-1	ASRDRGLATEAF
TRBV7-9	TRBJ1-4	ASSLRGGPSANEKLF
TRBV12-3/TRBV12-4	TRBJ1-2	ASSLEELPGYT
TRBV5-1	TRBJ2-1	ASRPRTSGGGEQF
TRBV19	TRBJ1-5	ASSADIPYSNQPQH
TRBV19	TRBJ1-1	ASSISLGQGLNTEAF
TRBV30	TRBJ1-2	AWANDRGYGYT
TRBV7-2	TRBJ2-7	ASSLNRLFYEQY
TRBV20-1	TRBJ1-1	SARGPTEAF
TRBV5-5	TRBJ1-4	ASSPGFSDRDEKLF
TRBV7-8	TRBJ2-2	ASTLPGQMNTGELF
TRBV19	TRBJ1-3	ASSTTLSGNTIY
TRBV5-6	TRBJ1-2	ASSIRTGAFYGYT
TRBV7-2	TRBJ2-3	ASSYRGADTQY
TRBV24-1	TRBJ1-4	ATSDPRRGEKLF
TRBV30	TRBJ1-4	AWSPAGTGREKLF
TRBV28	TRBJ2-2	ASSEDGTHTGELF
TRBV6-1	TRBJ2-1	ASSERISGGAFLYNEQF
TRBV11-2	TRBJ2-7	ASSSTPYEQY